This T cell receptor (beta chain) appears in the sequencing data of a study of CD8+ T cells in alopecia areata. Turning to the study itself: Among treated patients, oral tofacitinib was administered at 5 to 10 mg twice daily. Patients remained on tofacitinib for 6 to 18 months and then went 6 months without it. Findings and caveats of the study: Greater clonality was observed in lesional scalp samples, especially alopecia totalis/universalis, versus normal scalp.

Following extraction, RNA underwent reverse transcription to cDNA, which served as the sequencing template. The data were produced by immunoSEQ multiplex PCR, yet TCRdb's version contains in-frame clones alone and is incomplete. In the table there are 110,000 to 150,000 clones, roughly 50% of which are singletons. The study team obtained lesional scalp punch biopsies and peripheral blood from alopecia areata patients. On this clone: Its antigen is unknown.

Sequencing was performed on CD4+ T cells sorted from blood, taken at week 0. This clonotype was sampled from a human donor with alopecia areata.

CDR3 amino acids: CASSQSTSSTETQYF. CDR3 sequence (DNA): TGTGCCAGCAGTCAGTCGACTAGCAGCACGGAGACCCAGTACTTC. The V and J genes are TRBV6-5 and TRBJ2-5; 7 nucleotides line up with TRBD2. V trimming: 5 bases; J trimming: 5 bases; junction bases outside the gene matches: 11. CDR3 length: 15 residues. Germline CDR1 is MNHEY and CDR2 is SVGAGI.